The present TCR beta chain was sequenced within a study of T cells in Graves' hyperthyroidism and ophthalmopathy. For the study at large: Before any treatment, at initial diagnosis, peripheral blood was collected.

Amplification targeted TCR beta CDR3 regions from RNA transcripts. Primed by the HTBI set, a first-round RT-PCR was run on the TCR CDR3. TCRdb independently ran MiXCR on the multiplex PCR reads; one entry per CDR3 protein. Of about 110,000 distinct CDR3 sequences detected, about 17% appear once; the ten largest clones hold around two fifths. This clonotype has ten or more counts. Its antigen is undetermined. Losses at the gene ends were 8 bases for V and 4 bases for J; bases not matched to a gene: 5. Germline CDR1 and CDR2: SEHNR and FQNEAQ (reference sequence). The CDR3 runs 13 residues. Those patients with uncontrolled infection, other autoimmune disease, pregnancy or lactation were excluded. Study-level points and caveats: Among clonotypes expanded in thyroid above 0.001, most were also found in blood. Model-based prediction identified ophthalmopathy a median around 6.5 months prior to its onset.

The chain carries TRBV7-9 and TRBJ1-3; 7 bases line up with TRBD1. What was sequenced was blood. This sequence was found in a woman in her 50s with Graves' hyperthyroidism. The CDR3 DNA is TGTGCCAGCGGAGACAGGGTCGGAAACACCATATATTTT. It is translated as CASGDRVGNTIYF.